What follows is one TCR beta chain and its context. This clone was observed a single time. This receptor's antigen is unknown. No quality values exist for individual bases; no much larger clone is one base distant. The CDR3 goes from the cysteine to the phenylalanine over 17 residues. The kept DNA is CDR3 alone, 51 bases in frame from the first base. From V the trimming removes 3 bases and from J it removes 1 base, while the gene matches leave 6 bases of the junction unaccounted for. Per the germline V gene (reference sequence), SGHNT is the CDR1 and YYREEE is the CDR2. The data belong to a study of shared clonotypes between healthy human individuals (TCRdb year 2020). Regarding the research as a whole: The cohort included three men and a couple of women between 18 and 49 years of age. For each donor, CD4 naive and CD4 memory were each run on three plates, CD8 naive on two plates, and CD8 memory on one plate. To estimate repertoire size and how much clonotypes are shared between individuals, the study performed deep sequencing of blood TCR repertoires from about five healthy adults. To increase sequencing depth and limit assay-specific biases, TCR repertoire library preparation and sequencing were carried out by different laboratories using diverse techniques. Each donor's leukapheresis produced roughly between roughly 0.9 and 8.9 billion PBMCs.

Healthy HIV-negative adults with no recently reported acute infections or vaccinations were included as donors. Only Caucasian adults living in Nashville, Tennessee, USA were represented among the donors. CD8 memory samples combined magnetically selected CD45RO+ cells with CCR7-negative CD45RA+ effector memory (TemRA) cells. Blood was collected by leukapheresis, and PBMCs were isolated by Ficoll-Histopaque density gradient centrifugation and then cryopreserved in liquid nitrogen vapor phase. Purity and quantity of every magnetically sorted T cell population were checked by analytical flow cytometry. Genomic DNA was isolated from every sorted fraction and measured by UV absorbance on a Nanodrop 2000c. TCR CDR3 regions were amplified from genomic DNA by multiplex PCR using the deep immunoSEQ assay. Genomic DNA extracted from each cell subset was distributed evenly over all wells of several immunoSEQ 96-well plates, and each plate served as one replicate. Each replicate PCR for sorted subsets received about 220 ng genomic DNA, equal to roughly 30,000 T cell genomes. Purified libraries were quantified with a Qubit 3.0 fluorometer, sized on a Bioanalyzer 2100, and re-quantified with the KAPA Library Quantification kit. Every immunoSEQ 96-well plate was sequenced on a dedicated single-read 150-cycle Illumina NextSeq 550 flow cell. The study's processing was this. The immunoSEQ output contained only junctional sequences without quality scores, so filtering could not match that applied to full-length reads. To assign V/J genes and CDR3, sequences were annotated against IMGT germline references using PyIR, a Python wrapper for IgBLAST v1.9. Any read was removed if the V/J assignment was weak (E-value above 1e-6), the CDR3 was missing, or the read contained stop codons, out-of-frame junctions, or ambiguous translated residues. V3J clonotypes were defined as sequences sharing an identical inferred V gene, J gene, and CDR3 amino acid sequence. Percentage overlap between repertoires was calculated by dividing the number of shared unique clonotypes by the size of the smaller repertoire. RTK rarefaction, the Chao1 estimator, and Recon v2.1 estimates of unobserved clonotypes were used to assess repertoire richness. OLGA was used to compute generation probabilities for all TCRbeta clonotypes that the gDNA method yielded from a few donors. Here the immuneACCESS table is served through TCRdb, limited to in-frame sequences with V and J called. Missing clones are a known gap in these copies; in checked studies unresolved V genes cover under half, and the rest lacks a known reason. V and J calls and clone size are as listed in that table; D and trimming were resolved from the DNA. This sample comprises 600,000 to 750,000 clones, 80% to 95% of them detected only once. Of the sample, 34% is held by the ten largest clones.

General findings and caveats noted by the study authors: Because the study included a small number of donors, the genetic and exposure-history diversity represented was limited. Naive subsets generally had larger estimated clonotype richness than memory subsets did. Rarefaction of sorted-subset datasets indicated incomplete sequencing despite the large sequencing depth. Only blood was sampled, and tissue TCR repertoires likely differ from those in blood. Clonotypes shared by all four sorted-subset donors showed higher generation probabilities than non-shared clonotypes. Pairwise subsampling indicated that sequencing depth was expected to affect the degree of clonotype sharing among donors. Sharing across four donors was observed for 4.5% to 6.5% of naive CD4, about 4% of naive CD8, 2% to 2.5% of memory CD4, and about 0.38% of memory CD8 clonotypes.

The clonotype was recovered from a man aged 18 to 29 in good health. Some clones in this sample may be carry-over from other donors' samples. Sequencing was performed on memory CD8+ T cells from PBMCs. Interpreted using the paper, the cell subset or site label stands for: CD45RO+ cells pooled with CCR7-negative TemRA cells. The chain links TRBV5-4 with TRBJ2-6; 8 central bases correspond to TRBD1. The CDR3 protein sequence reads: CASSSRTGSSGANVLTF. The nucleotides read TGTGCCAGCAGCTCCCGGACAGGGTCTTCTGGGGCCAACGTCCTGACTTTC.